Below, one T cell receptor beta chain is given with its context. The data are from a study of blood T cell repertoires in COVID-19. Overall study: The origin of the acute and convalescent COVID-19 samples was the United States, Italy and Spain. Sources were T cells, B-cell-depleted T cells, or PBMCs; the material itself was cDNA or gDNA.

Assay used: immunoSEQ multiplex PCR; TCRdb lists only in-frame clones, some missing. Among some 200,000 clones listed, approximately 86% were seen once. This CDR3 has 14 residues. V lost 5 bases to trimming and J lost 7 bases, with 15 bases between them. Germline CDR1 LGHDT, CDR2 YNNKEL (reference sequence). The clonotype comes from a man aged 65 to 85 with acute or convalescent COVID-19. The sample comprised peripheral blood. The rearrangement joins TRBV3-1 (or the pseudogene TRBV3-2) to TRBJ1-5; D remains ambiguous. The CDR3 loop is CASSLGRAWQPQHF. CDR3 coding DNA: TGTGCCAGCAGCTTGGGGAGGGCTTGGCAGCCCCAGCATTTT.